The 16 T cell receptor beta chains below were found in one sample sequenced in a study of patients and donors after allogeneic stem cell transplantation (dated by TCRdb to about 2020). Libraries were constructed by RT-PCR. The sequencing machine was a NextSeq 550. TCRdb trimmed the raw reads at Q25, called clones with MiXCR and kept productive beta chains. When rows share a CDR3 protein, they turn into one entry using the most common DNA and genes. This sample has fewer than 500,000 distinct CDR3 sequences in its table, and 16% of those were observed once. 7.2% of the sample is held by the ten biggest clonotypes. Sequenced sample: blood, either unsorted or a sorted T cell fraction (not recorded which). All receptors come from a human donor who was either an allogeneic HSCT recipient or a stem cell or donor lymphocyte infusion donor (not recorded which). It is not recorded whose cells these are; they may come from a transplant donor.

This clonotype was counted between two and nine times. The J gene is TRBJ2-5, the V gene TRBV30, with unresolved D. V was shortened by 2 bases and J by 4 bases, with 5 bases between the two germline ends. Germline values: CDR1 GTSNPN, CDR2 SVGIG (reference sequence). This CDR3 contains 11 residues. CDR3 nucleotide sequence: TGTGCCTGGAGTAATGGAGAGACCCAGTACTTC. Protein: CAWSNGETQYF.

This clonotype was observed a few times. The chain employs TRBV4-1 and TRBJ1-2; 7 positions agree with TRBD1. Germline CDR1 and CDR2: MGHRA and YSYEKL. The CDR3 consists of 18 residues. After removal of 2 bases from V and 6 bases from J, the junction contained 18 bases not matched to a gene. CDR3 loop: CASSQPTDRRRAKDGYTF. The CDR3 region has the DNA TGCGCCAGCAGCCAACCTACGGACAGGCGACGTGCTAAGGATGGCTACACCTTC.

The chain employs TRBV2 and TRBJ1-2, with no clear D. The germline V gene encodes CDR1 SNHLY and CDR2 FYNNEI. V lost 7 bases, J lost 7 bases, and 13 bases lay in between. The CDR3 consists of 12 residues. The CDR3 sequence is CASTDDRSGYTF. The CDR3 DNA follows: TGTGCCAGCACCGACGATCGAAGTGGCTACACCTTC.

In its sample, this clonotype was seen a few times. This sequence joins TRBV7-9 and TRBJ2-5; no clear D gene. The germline V and J ends were trimmed by 3 bases and 0 bases, with 5 bases remaining between them. Germline lookup yields CDR1 SEHNR and CDR2 FQNEAQ (reference sequence). The CDR3 has 13 residues. The CDR3: CASSLGYQETQYF. CDR3 DNA: TGTGCCAGCAGCTTGGGTTACCAAGAGACCCAGTACTTC.

The gene calls are TRBV5-1 and TRBJ1-1, with 7 nucleotides matching TRBD1. With 1 base clipped from V and 4 bases from J, the junction kept 13 bases outside the gene matches. The CDR3 spans 17 residues. Germline V CDR1 and CDR2: SGHRS, YFSETQ. The CDR3 sequence is CASSLIRGDRVSTEAFF. The CDR3 DNA reads TGCGCCAGCAGCTTGATCAGGGGAGACAGGGTTAGCACTGAAGCTTTCTTT.

The chain has TRBV29-1 and TRBJ2-7, with D maybe TRBD1 (6 bases). Germline V gives CDR1 SQVTM, CDR2 ANQGSEA. The germline V and J ends were trimmed by 6 bases and 3 bases, with 15 bases remaining between them. The CDR3 runs to 13 residues. This CDR3 reads CSVAGGRVYEQYF. As DNA, the CDR3 is TGCAGCGTCGCTGGGGGCAGGGTCTACGAGCAGTACTTC.

This clonotype showed up just a few times. V gene TRBV4-1 combines with J gene TRBJ2-1; 9 bases are a match to TRBD2. After removal of 5 bases from V and 2 bases from J, the junction contained 7 bases not matched to a gene. From germline, CDR1 is MGHRA and CDR2 YSYEKL. There are 16 residues in the CDR3. CDR3 residues: CASSNLAGAPYNEQFF. For the CDR3, the DNA is TGCGCCAGCAGCAATTTAGCGGGAGCCCCCTACAATGAGCAGTTCTTC.

This clonotype was recorded a few times. V usage is TRBV9 and J usage is TRBJ1-3; 10 bases map to TRBD1. The CDR3 loop spans 18 amino acids. The germline gives CDR1 SGDLS, CDR2 YYNGEE. The J segment lost 3 bases and the V segment lost 2 bases, leaving 11 bases of the junction unmatched. DNA for the CDR3: TGTGCCAGCAGCGTGGGGGGGACAGGGGCGTCGGGTGGAAACACCATATATTTT. This gives the protein CASSVGGTGASGGNTIYF.

This CDR3 reads CASSLSPYSNTGELFF. CDR3 DNA sequence: TGTGCCAGCAGTTTATCACCCTATTCGAACACCGGGGAGCTGTTTTTT. The rearrangement links TRBV27 to TRBJ2-2; D call uncertain. The CDR3 is 16 residues long. Trimming stripped 0 bases from V and 0 bases from J, with 8 bases between. CDR1 and CDR2 (germline): MNHEY, SMNVEV (reference sequence).

This clonotype has a count of ten or more. V and J are TRBV2 and TRBJ2-3; no firm D call. This CDR3 is built from 14 residues. Germline CDR1 is SNHLY and CDR2 is FYNNEI. V lost 4 bases and J 0 bases, leaving 8 bases between the germline ends. The CDR3 DNA follows: TGTGCCAGCAGTGTGGTGGCTAGCACAGATACGCAGTATTTT. The encoded protein is CASSVVASTDTQYF.

V is TRBV7-8 and J is TRBJ2-2; 10 nucleotides align to TRBD1. Germline values: CDR1 SGHVS, CDR2 FQNEAQ. With 5 bases clipped from V and 0 bases from J, the junction kept 12 bases outside the gene matches. The CDR3 contains 19 residues. CDR3 coding DNA: TGTGCCAGCAGCCATAGCGACAGGGGGCCGTTCGCGAACACCGGGGAGCTGTTTTTT. Translated, it gives CASSHSDRGPFANTGELFF.

The chain links TRBV20-1 to TRBJ2-4, with D maybe TRBD2 (6 bases). CDR1 and CDR2 (germline): DFQATT, SNEGSKA (reference sequence). The V end lost 8 bases, the J end lost 7 bases, and 21 bases lay between the germline ends. The CDR3 runs 14 residues. CDR3 loop: CSTRRGTGMNIQYF. The DNA of the CDR3 is TGCAGTACGCGGAGGGGAACGGGGATGAACATTCAGTACTTC.

This clonotype has more than one count but fewer than ten. This chain connects TRBV5-1 to TRBJ2-1, with 9 bases lining up with TRBD2. CDR3 length: 16 residues. Germline V gene data show CDR1 as SGHRS and CDR2 as YFSETQ. Trimming cost V 0 bases and J 5 bases; bases outside gene matches: 6. In DNA form, the CDR3 reads TGCGCCAGCAGCTTGGAGGCTAGCGGGACCCACAATGAGCAGTTCTTC. Protein sequence: CASSLEASGTHNEQFF.

This clonotype was recorded at least ten times. J is TRBJ1-2 and V is TRBV12-3 or TRBV12-4; D possibly corresponds to TRBD1 (5 bases). V lost 6 bases and J 5 bases, leaving 13 bases between the germline ends. This CDR3 is built from 13 residues. CDR3 loop: CASSPGTVYGYTF. DNA for the CDR3: TGTGCCAGCAGCCCTGGGACGGTTTATGGCTACACCTTC.

This chain uses TRBV6-5 with TRBJ2-1; tentatively, D is TRBD2 (6 bases). Germline CDR1 reads MNHEY; CDR2 reads SVGAGI. V lost 2 bases to trimming and J lost 0 bases, with 8 bases between them. The CDR3 loop spans 15 amino acids. The CDR3 region has the DNA TGTGCCAGCAGTTACGCGGGGTACTCCTACAATGAGCAGTTCTTC. This codes for CASSYAGYSYNEQFF.

This clonotype has only a few counts. This rearrangement joins TRBV5-6 to TRBJ1-4, with D tentatively TRBD1 (5 bases). Germline V gene data show CDR1 as SGHDT and CDR2 as YYEEEE. CDR3 size: 17 residues. The germline V and J ends were trimmed by 0 bases and 0 bases, with 12 bases remaining between them. CDR3 residues: CASSLAAGIATNEKLFF. CDR3 bases: TGTGCCAGCAGCTTGGCTGCAGGGATCGCAACTAATGAAAAACTGTTTTTT.